This T cell receptor beta chain is drawn from a study of cytomegalovirus exposure and HLA in healthy donors. Whole-study results and caveats: The authors reported that TCR beta sequences could predict HLA-A and HLA-B alleles. These predictions were accurate for most subjects in the first cohort.

The CDR3 is 16 residues long. CDR1 and CDR2 (germline): LGHNA, YSLEER. V was clipped by 0 bases and J by 5 bases; unmatched bases: 9. Participants comprised healthy donors of bone marrow. Details on this clone: Its cognate antigen is unknown.

PCR primers comprised 60 Vbeta and 13 Jbeta primers. Clones were read by immunoSEQ multiplex PCR, and TCRdb kept only the in-frame ones, dropping some. In the table there are 90,000 to 120,000 clones, about 74% of which are singletons. What was sequenced was PBMCs. This clonotype was obtained from a woman aged 40 to 49 in good health and CMV-seropositive. The rearrangement joins TRBV4-3 to TRBJ1-2; 7 bases line up with TRBD1. CDR3 amino acids: CASSQEHQGGDYGYTF. CDR3 DNA sequence: TGCGCCAGCAGCCAAGAACATCAGGGGGGCGATTATGGCTACACCTTC.